This TCR beta chain was profiled in a study of identical twins. General study findings and limits: These conclusions were based on statistical analysis (cross-sectional, not following the same donors). Twin pairs had excess sharing that was weaker in beta out-of-frame sequences.

The table lists this clonotype with a few counts. The antigen remains undetermined. Each CDR3 protein is one row after TCRdb ran MiXCR on the 5' RACE reads. The sample includes roughly 700,000 distinct CDR3 sequences, 8.5% to 9.5% seen only once; the top ten take around 0.98%. The same specimen was also included in a second study, on yellow fever vaccine responses in identical twins. That paper adds: Reported findings indicate that twins' vaccine T cell responses seemed partially convergent, partially personalized.

This receptor was obtained from a woman between 18 and 30 years old in good health. Sequenced material: PBMCs.

The DNA of the CDR3 is TGTGCCAGCAGTTTAAAAAAAACAGGGGCGCTGAACACTGAAGCTTTCTTT. Translation: CASSLKKTGALNTEAFF. This chain links TRBV27 with TRBJ1-1, with 7 bases lining up with TRBD1. From germline, CDR1 is MNHEY and CDR2 SMNVEV (reference sequence). The junction had 9 bases not matched to a gene; V was cut back by 2 bases and J by 0 bases. The CDR3 spans 17 residues.